Listed below are T cell receptor beta chains from one sample, sequenced in a study of radiotherapy plus CTLA-4 blockade in lung cancer. Sequencing used immunoSEQ multiplex PCR; TCRdb keeps in-frame clones, though not all of them. In the table there are more than 95,000 clones, around 74% of which are singletons. The material was peripheral blood, obtained from a patient treated with radiotherapy plus ipilimumab. All receptors derive from a human donor with non-small cell lung cancer who had a partial response to radiotherapy plus ipilimumab. Some clones in this sample may be carry-over from other donors' samples. Each CDR3 is given without its conserved first and last residue. D genes are given only for firm matches.

j_call v_call d_call cdr3_aa
TRBJ2-2 TRBV7-3 TRBD2 ASSPTAFGGANTGELF
TRBJ2-7 TRBV29-1 TRBD1 SVEGQGYEQY
TRBJ1-5 TRBV28 . ASRQSNQPQH
TRBJ2-7 TRBV5-5 TRBD2 ASSLREGEQY
TRBJ1-3 TRBV19 TRBD1 ASVTGGSGNTIY
TRBJ2-1 TRBV2 TRBD2 ASRMGLAGSYNEQF
TRBJ2-7 TRBV4-2 TRBD2 ASSLTSGGLPYEQY
TRBJ2-6 TRBV30 . AWSVSGANVLT
TRBJ2-5 TRBV7-2 TRBD1 ASSQWDRSQETQY
TRBJ1-5 TRBV28 TRBD1 ASSLQGARQPQH
TRBJ2-1 TRBV5-1 . ASSLEIREEQF